A single sample is the source of the 15 T cell receptor beta chains below, sequenced in a study of T-cell reconstitution after alpha-beta-depleted transplantation in children. Preparation of the TCRbeta library involved a method that used unique molecular identifiers. TCRdb re-derived calls from the PCR reads in MiXCR, one entry per CDR3 protein. Altogether about 830,000 distinct CDR3 sequences are present, under 20% being singletons, with the ten largest covering approximately 4.5%. This sample comprised PBMCs, mostly from graft donor cells, obtained 360 days after TCRalphabeta/CD19-depleted stem cell transplant. These receptors all come from a male patient younger than 18 who had a stem cell transplant for acute lymphoblastic leukemia, so the T cells may come from the graft donor.

This sequence joins TRBV9 and TRBJ1-2; the D is unclear. Germline CDR1 and CDR2: SGDLS and YYNGEE. This CDR3 has 14 amino acids. The V end was cut by 0 bases, the J end by 3 bases, with 9 bases between. The CDR3 nucleotides read TGTGCCAGCAGCGTAGGGGCAGGCTACTATGGCTACACCTTC. It yields the protein CASSVGAGYYGYTF. Supplemented by reference TRBV9 and TRBJ1-2, the full variable domain reads DSGVTQTPKHLITATGQRVTLRCSPRSGDLSVYWYQQSLDQGLQFLIQYYNGEERAKGNILERFSAQQFPDLHSELNLSSLELGDSALYFCASSVGAGYYGYTFGSGTRLTVV.

The CDR3 sequence is CASSWGRGSYEQYF. Here the CDR3 DNA reads TGTGCCAGTAGTTGGGGCAGGGGGTCCTACGAGCAGTACTTC. The chain has TRBV19 and TRBJ2-7; 7 nucleotides line up with TRBD1. CDR1 is LNHDA and CDR2 is SQIVND in the germline V gene (reference sequence). V gave up 5 bases and J gave up 1 base; unmatched junction bases: 5. The CDR3 spans 14 residues.

The chain joins TRBV12-3 or TRBV12-4 to TRBJ2-1; 13 bases fit TRBD2. Trimming took 6 bases from V and 7 from J; bases not matched to a gene: 6. CDR3 size: 15 residues. The CDR3 region has the DNA TGTGCCAGCAGCACTAGCGGGAGGGTATCAAATGAGCAGTTCTTC. Its translation is CASSTSGRVSNEQFF.

This clonotype has only a few counts. This rearrangement joins TRBV12-3 or TRBV12-4 to TRBJ2-1, with unresolved D. There are 14 residues in the CDR3. With 8 bases removed from V and 1 base from J, the gap between germline ends came to 12 bases. The CDR3 coding sequence is TGTGCCAGCGGAAACACGGAGTCCTACAATGAGCAGTTCTTC. Protein: CASGNTESYNEQFF.

This clonotype has only a few counts. The rearrangement links TRBV12-3 or TRBV12-4 to TRBJ1-2; D is possibly TRBD1 (6 bases). This CDR3 has 15 amino acids. V shed 5 bases and J shed 3 bases, with 16 bases lying between them. The DNA for the CDR3 is TGTGCCAGCAGTAGCCGGGACAAGGAATACTATGGCTACACCTTC. This encodes CASSSRDKEYYGYTF.

In this sample, this clonotype turned up a few times. V usage is TRBV10-3 and J usage is TRBJ2-3; D tentatively fits TRBD1 or TRBD2 (6 bases each). Trimming took off 8 bases at V and 0 bases at J, with 12 bases between the two ends. Germline V gene lookup returns CDR1 ENHRY and CDR2 SYGVKD. The CDR3 spans 14 residues. CDR3 sequence: CAIGKGGSTDTQYF. CDR3 coding DNA: TGTGCCATCGGAAAGGGGGGTAGCACAGATACGCAGTATTTT.

The chain joins TRBV27 to TRBJ2-2; 7 positions match TRBD1. The CDR3 is 14 residues long. Germline V lookup: CDR1 MNHEY, CDR2 SMNVEV (reference sequence). The junction had 9 bases not matched to a gene; V was cut back by 7 bases and J by 7 bases. This chain's CDR3 is CASIGMRQGGELFF. Here the CDR3 DNA reads TGTGCCAGCATTGGTATGAGACAGGGCGGGGAGCTGTTTTTT.

This clonotype was counted between two and nine times. The V gene is TRBV6-2 or TRBV6-3, the J gene TRBJ1-1, with no clear D. Germline V gives CDR1 MNHEY, CDR2 SVGEGT. The CDR3 sequence is 13 residues long. Trimming pared 2 bases from V and 0 bases from J, leaving 4 bases between. For the CDR3, the DNA is TGTGCCAGCAGTTACATAATGAACACTGAAGCTTTCTTT. It yields the protein CASSYIMNTEAFF.

V and J are TRBV20-1 and TRBJ2-2; D unclear. Trimming shortened V by 5 bases and J by 5 bases, and 6 bases separated the two germline ends. The CDR3 has 11 residues. The V gene's germline CDR1 is DFQATT and CDR2 SNEGSKA (reference sequence). The CDR3 DNA reads as TGCAGTGCTCCTCTAACCGGGGAGCTGTTTTTT. It is translated as CSAPLTGELFF.

The chain joins TRBV6-1 to TRBJ1-2, with 7 bases identical to TRBD1. The germline gives CDR1 MNHNS, CDR2 SASEGT. CDR3 length: 16 residues. V trimming: 7 bases; J trimming: 6 bases; junction bases outside the gene matches: 17. The CDR3 spells CASTHNRGVDAHGYTF. CDR3 bases: TGTGCCAGCACCCATAACAGGGGTGTGGACGCTCATGGCTACACCTTC.

The CDR3 loop reads CASSFEGNEQYF. The DNA for the CDR3 is TGTGCCAGCAGTTTCGAAGGCAACGAGCAGTACTTC. The chain joins TRBV12-3 or TRBV12-4 to TRBJ2-7; D ambiguous. V shed 3 bases and J shed 5 bases, with 8 bases lying between them. The CDR3 totals 12 residues.

The V call is TRBV12-3 or TRBV12-4, the J call TRBJ2-1; no clear D gene. The CDR3 length is 11 residues. Trimming shortened V by 6 bases and J by 11 bases, and 11 bases separated the two germline ends. The CDR3 nucleotides are TGTGCCAGCAGCCCCCTGGCTCAGCAGTTCTTC. This encodes CASSPLAQQFF.

This clonotype appeared a few times. This chain connects TRBV5-1 to TRBJ2-2; D may be TRBD1 (6 bases). Trimming removed 4 bases from V and 3 bases from J, with 16 bases in between. The CDR3 consists of 16 residues. Per the germline V gene, CDR1 is SGHRS and CDR2 is YFSETQ. The CDR3 bases are TGCGCCAGCAGCCCGATGGACAGCCACTACACCGGGGAGCTGTTTTTT. Encoded protein: CASSPMDSHYTGELFF.

The sample holds a few counts of this clonotype. The rearrangement uses TRBV20-1 and TRBJ2-1, with a weak D call TRBD2 (5 bases). V shed 1 base and J shed 2 bases, with 12 bases lying between them. Germline CDR1 and CDR2: DFQATT and SNEGSKA (reference sequence). The CDR3 contains 15 residues. CDR3 DNA sequence: TGCAGTGCTAGAGGTTTCCGTAGCGCCTACAATGAGCAGTTCTTC. Protein product: CSARGFRSAYNEQFF.

This clonotype appeared a few times. This sequence joins TRBV4-1 and TRBJ2-1; D is perhaps TRBD2 (6 bases). This CDR3 spans 15 amino acids. Germline lookup yields CDR1 MGHRA and CDR2 YSYEKL. V was cut by 4 bases and J by 1 base, with 11 bases left in between. The CDR3: CASSPGAESYNEQFF. The CDR3 bases are TGCGCCAGCAGCCCGGGAGCGGAGTCCTACAATGAGCAGTTCTTC.